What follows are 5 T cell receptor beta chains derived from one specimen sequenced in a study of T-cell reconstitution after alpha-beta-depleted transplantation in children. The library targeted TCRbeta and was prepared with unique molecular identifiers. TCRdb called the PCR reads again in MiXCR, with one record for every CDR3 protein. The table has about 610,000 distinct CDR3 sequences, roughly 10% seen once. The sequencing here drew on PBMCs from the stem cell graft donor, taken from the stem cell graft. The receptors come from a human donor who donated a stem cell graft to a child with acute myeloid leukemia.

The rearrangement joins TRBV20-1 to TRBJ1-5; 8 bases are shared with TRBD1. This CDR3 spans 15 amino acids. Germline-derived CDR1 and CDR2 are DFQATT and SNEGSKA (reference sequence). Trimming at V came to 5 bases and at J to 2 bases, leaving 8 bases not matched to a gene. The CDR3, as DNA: TGCAGTGCTCTCCGCCCGGGACAGGGCAATCAGCCCCAGCATTTT. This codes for CSALRPGQGNQPQHF.

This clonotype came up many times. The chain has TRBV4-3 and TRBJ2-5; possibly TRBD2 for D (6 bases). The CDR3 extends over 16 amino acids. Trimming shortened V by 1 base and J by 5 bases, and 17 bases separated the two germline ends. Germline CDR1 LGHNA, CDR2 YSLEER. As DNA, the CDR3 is TGCGCCAGCAGCCAAGCCGGAGGGGTGCCTAGGGAGACCCAGTACTTC. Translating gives CASSQAGGVPRETQYF.

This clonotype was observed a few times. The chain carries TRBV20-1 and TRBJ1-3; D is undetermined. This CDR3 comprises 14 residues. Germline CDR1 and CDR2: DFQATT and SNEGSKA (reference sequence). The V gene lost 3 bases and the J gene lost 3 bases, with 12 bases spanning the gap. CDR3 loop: CSARRREFGNTIYF. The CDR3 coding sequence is TGCAGTGCTAGGCGGAGGGAATTTGGAAACACCATATATTTT.

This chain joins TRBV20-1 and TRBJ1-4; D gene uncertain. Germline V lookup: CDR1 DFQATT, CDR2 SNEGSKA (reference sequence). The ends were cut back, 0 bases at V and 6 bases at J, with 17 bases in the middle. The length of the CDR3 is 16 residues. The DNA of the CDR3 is TGCAGTGCTAGAGATCAGGAAGTCAGCTTATATGAAAAACTGTTTTTT. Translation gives CSARDQEVSLYEKLFF.

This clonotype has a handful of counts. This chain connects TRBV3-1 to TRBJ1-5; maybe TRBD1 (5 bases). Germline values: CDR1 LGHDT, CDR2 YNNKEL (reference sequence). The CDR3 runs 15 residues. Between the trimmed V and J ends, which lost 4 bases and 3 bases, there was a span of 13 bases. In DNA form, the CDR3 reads TGTGCCAGCAGCCCCCGGGGCAGCTCCAATCAGCCCCAGCATTTT. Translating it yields CASSPRGSSNQPQHF.